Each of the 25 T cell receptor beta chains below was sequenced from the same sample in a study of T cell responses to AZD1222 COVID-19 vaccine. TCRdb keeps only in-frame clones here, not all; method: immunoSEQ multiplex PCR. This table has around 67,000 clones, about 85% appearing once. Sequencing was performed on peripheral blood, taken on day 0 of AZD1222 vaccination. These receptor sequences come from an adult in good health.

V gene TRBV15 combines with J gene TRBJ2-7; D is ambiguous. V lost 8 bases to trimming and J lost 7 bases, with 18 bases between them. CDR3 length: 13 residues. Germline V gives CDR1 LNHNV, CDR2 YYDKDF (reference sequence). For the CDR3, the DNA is TGTGCCACCGCTGGCCCCTCCCTATGGGAGCAGTACTTC. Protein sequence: CATAGPSLWEQYF.

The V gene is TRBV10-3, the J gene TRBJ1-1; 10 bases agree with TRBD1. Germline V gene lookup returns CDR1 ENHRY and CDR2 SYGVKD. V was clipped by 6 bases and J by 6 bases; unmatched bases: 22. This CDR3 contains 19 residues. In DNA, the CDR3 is TGTGCCATCAGGGATTTTGTGGGACAGGGGCCCCATAGACGAGCTGAAGCTTTCTTT. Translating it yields CAIRDFVGQGPHRRAEAFF.

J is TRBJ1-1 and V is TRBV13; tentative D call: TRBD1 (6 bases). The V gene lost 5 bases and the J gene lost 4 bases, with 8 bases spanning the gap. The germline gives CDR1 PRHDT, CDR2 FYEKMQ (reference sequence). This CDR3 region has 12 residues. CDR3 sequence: CASSPGVTEAFF. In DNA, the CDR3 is TGTGCCAGCAGCCCAGGGGTCACTGAAGCTTTCTTT.

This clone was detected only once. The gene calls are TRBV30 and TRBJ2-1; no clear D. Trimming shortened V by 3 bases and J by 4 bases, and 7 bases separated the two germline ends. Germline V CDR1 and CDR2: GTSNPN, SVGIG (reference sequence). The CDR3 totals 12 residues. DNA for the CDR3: TGTGCCTGGAGCGGCCCTTACAATGAGCAGTTCTTC. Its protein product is CAWSGPYNEQFF.

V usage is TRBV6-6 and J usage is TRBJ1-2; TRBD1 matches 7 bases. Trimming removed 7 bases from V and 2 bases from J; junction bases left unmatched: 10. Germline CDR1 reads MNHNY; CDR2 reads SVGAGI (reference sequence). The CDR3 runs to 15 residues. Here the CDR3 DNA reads TGTGCCAGCAACTGGGACAGTTTTAGCAACTATGGCTACACCTTC. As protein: CASNWDSFSNYGYTF.

The CDR3 DNA reads as TGTGCCAGCAGCGGGACATGGTCTAGCACAGATACGCAGTATTTT. Its translation is CASSGTWSSTDTQYF. The gene calls are TRBV5-6 and TRBJ2-3; tentatively, D is TRBD1 (6 bases). The CDR3 has 15 amino acids. V was shortened by 4 bases and J by 0 bases, with 12 bases between the two germline ends. Germline V gene lookup returns CDR1 SGHDT and CDR2 YYEEEE.

This chain's CDR3 is CASSGQWNTEAFF. CDR3 sequence (DNA): TGCGCCAGCAGTGGACAGTGGAACACTGAAGCTTTCTTT. The rearrangement links TRBV10-1 to TRBJ1-1; a weak D match, TRBD1 (5 bases). Trimming left V 4 bases short and J 1 base short, with 7 bases between. The length of the CDR3 is 13 residues. Germline CDR1 WNHNN, CDR2 SYGVQD (reference sequence).

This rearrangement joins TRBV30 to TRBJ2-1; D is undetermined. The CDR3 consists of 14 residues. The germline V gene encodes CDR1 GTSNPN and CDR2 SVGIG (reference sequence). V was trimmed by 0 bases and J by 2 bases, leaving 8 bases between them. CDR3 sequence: CAWSVLGPYNEQFF. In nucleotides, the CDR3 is TGTGCCTGGAGTGTACTGGGCCCCTACAATGAGCAGTTCTTC. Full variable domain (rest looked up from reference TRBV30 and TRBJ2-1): SQTIHQWPATLVQPVGSPLSLECTVEGTSNPNLYWYRQAAGRGLQLLFYSVGIGQISSEVPQNLSASRPQDRQFILSSKKLLLSDSGFYLCAWSVLGPYNEQFFGPGTRLTVL.

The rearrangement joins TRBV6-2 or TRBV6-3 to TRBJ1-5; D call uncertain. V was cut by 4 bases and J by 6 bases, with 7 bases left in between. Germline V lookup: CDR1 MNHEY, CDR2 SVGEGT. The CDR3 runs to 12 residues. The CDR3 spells CASSFPGQPQHF. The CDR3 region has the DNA TGTGCCAGCAGTTTTCCGGGTCAGCCCCAGCATTTT.

The chain's CDR3 is CASSRDTGNTIYF. CDR3 DNA: TGTGCCAGCAGCCGGGACACTGGAAACACCATATATTTT. This chain joins TRBV18 and TRBJ1-3; tentatively, D is TRBD1 (6 bases). CDR1 and CDR2 from the germline V gene are KGHSH and LQKENI. This CDR3 is 13 amino acids long. Trimming removed 8 bases at V and 2 bases at J, with 10 bases between.

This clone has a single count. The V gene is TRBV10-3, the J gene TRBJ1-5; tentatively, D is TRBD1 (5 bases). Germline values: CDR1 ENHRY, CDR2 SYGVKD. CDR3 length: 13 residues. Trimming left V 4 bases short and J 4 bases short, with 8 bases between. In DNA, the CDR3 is TGTGCCATCAGTGCTGACAGAAATCAGCCCCAGCATTTT. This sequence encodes CAISADRNQPQHF.

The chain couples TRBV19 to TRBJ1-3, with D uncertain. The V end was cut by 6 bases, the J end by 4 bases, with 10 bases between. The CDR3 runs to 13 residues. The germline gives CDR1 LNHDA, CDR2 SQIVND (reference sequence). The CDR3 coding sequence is TGTGCCAGTAGAACGGCGGCCGGAAACACCATATATTTT. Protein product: CASRTAAGNTIYF.

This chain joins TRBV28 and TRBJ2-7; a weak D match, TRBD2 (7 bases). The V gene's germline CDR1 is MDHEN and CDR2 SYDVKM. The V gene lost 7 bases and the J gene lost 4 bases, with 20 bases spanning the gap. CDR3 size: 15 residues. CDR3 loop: CASNQRGGLRYEQYF. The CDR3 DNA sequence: TGTGCCAGCAACCAAAGGGGGGGGTTAAGGTACGAGCAGTACTTC.

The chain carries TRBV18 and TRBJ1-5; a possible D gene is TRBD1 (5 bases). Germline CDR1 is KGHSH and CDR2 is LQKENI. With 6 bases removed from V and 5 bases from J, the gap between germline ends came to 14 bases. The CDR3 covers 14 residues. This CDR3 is CASSRGQADQPQHF. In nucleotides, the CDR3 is TGTGCCAGCTCGCGAGGACAAGCAGATCAGCCCCAGCATTTT.

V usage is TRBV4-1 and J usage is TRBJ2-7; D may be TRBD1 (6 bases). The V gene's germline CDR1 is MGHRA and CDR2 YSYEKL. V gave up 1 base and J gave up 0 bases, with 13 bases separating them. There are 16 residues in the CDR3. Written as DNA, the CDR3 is TGCGCCAGCAGCCAAGGCGAGACAGGCAGCTCCTACGAGCAGTACTTC. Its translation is CASSQGETGSSYEQYF.

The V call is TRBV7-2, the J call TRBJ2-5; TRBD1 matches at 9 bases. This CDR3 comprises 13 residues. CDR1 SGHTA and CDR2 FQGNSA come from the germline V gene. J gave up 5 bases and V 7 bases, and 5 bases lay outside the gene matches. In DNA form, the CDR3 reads TGTGCCAGCAATACAGGGGGCCGGGAGACCCAGTACTTC. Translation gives CASNTGGRETQYF.

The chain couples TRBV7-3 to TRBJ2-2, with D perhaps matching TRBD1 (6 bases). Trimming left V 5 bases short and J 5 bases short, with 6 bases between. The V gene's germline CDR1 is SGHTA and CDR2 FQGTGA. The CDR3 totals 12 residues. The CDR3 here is CASSRGTGELFF. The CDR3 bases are TGTGCCAGCAGCAGGGGGACCGGGGAGCTGTTTTTT.

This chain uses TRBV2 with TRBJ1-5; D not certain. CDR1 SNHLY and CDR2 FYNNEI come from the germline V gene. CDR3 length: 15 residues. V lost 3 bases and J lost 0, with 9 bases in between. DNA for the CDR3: TGTGCCAGCAGTGAGGGAGTTGCTAGCAATCAGCCCCAGCATTTT. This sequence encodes CASSEGVASNQPQHF.

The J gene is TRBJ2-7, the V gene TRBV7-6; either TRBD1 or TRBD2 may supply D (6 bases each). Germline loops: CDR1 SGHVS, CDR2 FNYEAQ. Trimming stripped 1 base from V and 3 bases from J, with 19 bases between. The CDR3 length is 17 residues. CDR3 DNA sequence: TGTGCCAGCAGCTTAGGGGGGGCGGACTGGCCCAACTACGAGCAGTACTTC. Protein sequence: CASSLGGADWPNYEQYF.

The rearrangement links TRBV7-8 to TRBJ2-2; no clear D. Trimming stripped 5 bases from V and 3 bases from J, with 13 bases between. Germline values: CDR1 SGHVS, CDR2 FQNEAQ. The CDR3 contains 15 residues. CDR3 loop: CASSRTRPDTGELFF. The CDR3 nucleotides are TGTGCCAGCAGCCGAACAAGACCCGACACCGGGGAGCTGTTTTTT.

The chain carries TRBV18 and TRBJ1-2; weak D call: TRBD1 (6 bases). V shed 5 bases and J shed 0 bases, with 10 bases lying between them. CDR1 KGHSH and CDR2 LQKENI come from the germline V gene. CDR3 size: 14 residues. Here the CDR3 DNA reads TGTGCCAGCTCATCGACAGGATCTAACTATGGCTACACCTTC. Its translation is CASSSTGSNYGYTF.

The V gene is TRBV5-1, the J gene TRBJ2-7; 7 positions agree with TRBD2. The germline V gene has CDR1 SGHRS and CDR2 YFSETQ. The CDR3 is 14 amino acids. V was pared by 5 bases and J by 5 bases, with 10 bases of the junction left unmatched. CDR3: CASRVGGLYDEQYF. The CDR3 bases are TGCGCCAGCAGGGTGGGAGGGTTGTATGACGAGCAGTACTTC.

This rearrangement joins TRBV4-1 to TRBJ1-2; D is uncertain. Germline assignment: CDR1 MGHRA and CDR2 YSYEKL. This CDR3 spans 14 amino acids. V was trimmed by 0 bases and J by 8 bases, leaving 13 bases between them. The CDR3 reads CASSQDKDRGGYTF. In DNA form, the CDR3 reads TGCGCCAGCAGCCAAGATAAGGACCGAGGAGGCTACACCTTC.

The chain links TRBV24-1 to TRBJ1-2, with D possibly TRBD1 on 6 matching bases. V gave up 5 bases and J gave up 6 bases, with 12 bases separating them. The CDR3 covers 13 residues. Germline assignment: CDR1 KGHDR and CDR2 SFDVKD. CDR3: CATSGQGRNGYTF. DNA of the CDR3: TGTGCCACCAGTGGCCAGGGGAGGAATGGCTACACCTTC.

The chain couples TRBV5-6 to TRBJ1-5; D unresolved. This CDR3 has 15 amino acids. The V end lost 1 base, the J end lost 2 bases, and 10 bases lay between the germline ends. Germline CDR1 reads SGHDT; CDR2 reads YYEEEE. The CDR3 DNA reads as TGTGCCAGCAGCTTGTCTTCCGGTGGCAATCAGCCCCAGCATTTT. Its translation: CASSLSSGGNQPQHF.